The 21 T cell receptor beta chains below were found in one sample sequenced in a study of human T cells and chemical hapten exposure. TCRdb passed the RACE reads through MiXCR, listing each CDR3 protein once. This table holds about 120,000 distinct CDR3 sequences, approximately 15% found once. Time point given: pre-sensitization, week 0. Specified treatment: therapeutic diphenylcyclopropenone sensitization with weekly scalp DPC. Here the sequenced sample was whole blood, taken in connection with sensitization to the hapten diphenylcyclopropenone (DPC). The source of these receptors is a woman aged 18 to 35 with alopecia areata. Some clones in this sample may be carry-over from other donors' samples.

This rearrangement joins TRBV6-6 to TRBJ2-2; 7 nucleotides line up with TRBD2. Trimming cost V 6 bases and J 5 bases; bases outside gene matches: 6. Germline loops: CDR1 MNHNY, CDR2 SVGAGI (reference sequence). CDR3 length: 14 residues. The CDR3 DNA is TGTGCCAGCAGCCGCCGAGCGGGGACCGGGGAGCTGTTTTTT. This codes for CASSRRAGTGELFF.

The chain has TRBV5-1 and TRBJ2-3; 10 bases line up with TRBD1. Germline values: CDR1 SGHRS, CDR2 YFSETQ. J was trimmed by 7 bases and V by 4 bases; bases with no gene match: 12. The CDR3 length is 16 residues. The CDR3 protein is CASSTGTGDLRNTQYF. The CDR3 DNA follows: TGCGCCAGCAGCACAGGGACAGGGGACCTCAGGAATACGCAGTATTTT.

The chain uses TRBV6-2 or TRBV6-3 and TRBJ1-5; D is perhaps TRBD1 (6 bases). Trimming stripped 8 bases from V and 2 bases from J, with 19 bases between. This CDR3 spans 16 amino acids. Germline V CDR1 and CDR2: MNHEY, SVGEGT. Written as DNA, the CDR3 is TGTGCCAGCGCCCGACCATTACACAGGGGCAATCAGCCCCAGCATTTT. It codes for CASARPLHRGNQPQHF.

The genes are TRBV6-1 and TRBJ1-4; 7 nucleotides line up with TRBD1. CDR3 length: 14 residues. After removal of 3 bases from V and 7 bases from J, the junction contained 5 bases not matched to a gene. Germline values: CDR1 MNHNS, CDR2 SASEGT. CDR3 residues: CASSEYRGGEKLFF. DNA of the CDR3: TGTGCCAGCAGTGAGTACAGGGGTGGTGAAAAACTGTTTTTT.

V and J are TRBV20-1 and TRBJ1-2; D ambiguous. The CDR3 has 15 amino acids. V gave up 2 bases and J gave up 4 bases, with 17 bases separating them. Germline CDR1 DFQATT, CDR2 SNEGSKA (reference sequence). The CDR3 DNA reads as TGCAGTGCTAGACCCCGGTCTCTGAATCCCTATGGCTACACCTTC. Its protein product is CSARPRSLNPYGYTF.

This clonotype was seen more than once but under ten times. The J gene is TRBJ2-7, the V gene TRBV9; TRBD2 agrees at 12 bases. Trimming took 4 bases from V and 4 from J; bases not matched to a gene: 3. The CDR3 is made up of 14 amino acids. Germline loops: CDR1 SGDLS, CDR2 YYNGEE. This chain's CDR3 is CASSPGTSGYEQYF. The CDR3 DNA sequence: TGTGCCAGCAGCCCTGGGACTAGCGGGTACGAGCAGTACTTC.

This chain connects TRBV12-3 or TRBV12-4 to TRBJ1-4, with 7 bases lining up with TRBD1. The CDR3 runs to 15 residues. Losses at the gene ends were 4 bases for V and 4 bases for J; bases not matched to a gene: 6. The CDR3 nucleotides read TGTGCCAGCAGTTCCCGGACAGGATTTAATGAAAAACTGTTTTTT. Encoded protein: CASSSRTGFNEKLFF.

This CDR3 is CASSFPQGRNTEAFF. DNA for the CDR3: TGTGCCAGCAGCTTCCCACAGGGGCGGAACACTGAAGCTTTCTTT. V usage is TRBV7-9 and J usage is TRBJ1-1; 7 bases line up with TRBD1. The CDR3 is 15 amino acids. Per germline, CDR1 SEHNR and CDR2 FQNEAQ (reference sequence). The ends lost 3 bases at V and 1 base at J; junction bases unmatched: 5. The variable domain in full, with the rest retrieved from reference TRBV7-9 and TRBJ1-1, is DTGVSQNPRHKITKRGQNVTFRCDPISEHNRLYWYRQTLGQGPEFLTYFQNEAQLEKSRLLSDRFSAERPKGSFSTLEIQRTEQGDSAMYLCASSFPQGRNTEAFFGQGTRLTVV.

This clonotype was detected only a few times. The chain joins TRBV7-9 to TRBJ2-5; the D gene is possibly TRBD1 (6 bases). Germline V gives CDR1 SEHNR, CDR2 FQNEAQ (reference sequence). Between the trimmed V and J ends, which lost 5 bases and 2 bases, there was a span of 9 bases. The CDR3 covers 13 residues. This CDR3 is CASSRTAQETQYF. CDR3 DNA sequence: TGTGCCAGCAGCCGGACAGCACAAGAGACCCAGTACTTC.

The rearrangement links TRBV7-9 to TRBJ2-7; D gene ambiguous. The germline CDR1 and CDR2 sequences are SEHNR and FQNEAQ (reference sequence). The CDR3 is 12 residues long. Trimming left V 1 base short and J 9 bases short, with 10 bases between. The CDR3 is CASSLGTGRQYF. The CDR3 bases are TGTGCCAGCAGCTTAGGGACCGGAAGGCAGTACTTC. The whole variable domain, remainder taken from reference TRBV7-9 and TRBJ2-7, is DTGVSQNPRHKITKRGQNVTFRCDPISEHNRLYWYRQTLGQGPEFLTYFQNEAQLEKSRLLSDRFSAERPKGSFSTLEIQRTEQGDSAMYLCASSLGTGRQYFGPGTRLTVT.

The chain carries TRBV28 and TRBJ1-4; 7 nucleotides match TRBD1. The germline CDR1 and CDR2 sequences are MDHEN and SYDVKM. V gave up 6 bases and J gave up 6 bases; unmatched junction bases: 4. There are 13 residues in the CDR3. CDR3 in DNA: TGTGCCAGCAGAAGGGGGCGGGATGAAAAACTGTTTTTT. Its protein is CASRRGRDEKLFF.

The sample holds a few counts of this clonotype. This chain joins TRBV10-3 and TRBJ1-3, with TRBD1 matching over 8 bases. The CDR3 covers 14 residues. CDR1 is ENHRY, CDR2 SYGVKD, per germline. The V and J ends lost 11 bases and 0 bases, in that order; junction bases with no gene match: 6. CDR3 sequence: CAAGTGYSGNTIYF. The DNA of the CDR3 is TGTGCCGCCGGGACAGGTTACTCTGGAAACACCATATATTTT.

V usage is TRBV7-8 and J usage is TRBJ1-4; no reliable D call. Germline V gene data show CDR1 as SGHVS and CDR2 as FQNEAQ. The CDR3 length is 12 residues. V lost 1 base and J 10 bases, leaving 7 bases between the germline ends. The CDR3 nucleotides are TGTGCCAGCAGCTTAGGGAGAGGAAAACTGTTTTTT. Translated: CASSLGRGKLFF.

This clonotype was recorded many times. V and J are TRBV28 and TRBJ1-5; D ambiguous. Germline lookup yields CDR1 MDHEN and CDR2 SYDVKM. Trimming left V 6 bases short and J 1 base short, with 4 bases between. The CDR3 has 12 residues. CDR3 in DNA: TGTGCCAGCAGGGAAAGCAATCAGCCCCAGCATTTT. Translated, it gives CASRESNQPQHF. The whole variable domain, filled in from reference TRBV28 and TRBJ1-5, reads DVKVTQSSRYLVKRTGEKVFLECVQDMDHENMFWYRQDPGLGLRLIYFSYDVKMKEKGDIPEGYSVSREKKERFSLILESASTNQTSMYLCASRESNQPQHFGDGTRLSIL.

The rearrangement uses TRBV11-2 and TRBJ2-2, with 11 bases matching TRBD1. CDR3 length: 15 amino acids. The trim removed 5 bases at V and 6 bases at J, leaving 5 bases unmatched. Germline lookup yields CDR1 SGHAT and CDR2 FQNNGV. The CDR3 spells CASSLWDRGSGELFF. CDR3 DNA sequence: TGTGCCAGCAGCCTTTGGGACAGGGGGTCCGGGGAGCTGTTTTTT.

The chain combines TRBV4-3 with TRBJ2-3; D is perhaps TRBD1 (5 bases). The CDR3 is 15 residues long. Germline CDR1 is LGHNA and CDR2 is YSLEER. Trimming pared 3 bases from V and 3 bases from J, leaving 13 bases between. CDR3 residues: CASSQDTLGTDTQYF. CDR3 bases: TGCGCCAGCAGCCAGGACACTCTCGGGACAGATACGCAGTATTTT.

A word on this clonotype: This may stem from a read error, because a much larger clone lies one nucleotide away. The rearrangement joins TRBV4-2 to TRBJ1-5, with D tentatively TRBD1 (5 bases). The germline CDR1 and CDR2 sequences are LGHNA and YNFKEQ. CDR3 length: 15 amino acids. The germline V and J ends were trimmed by 0 bases and 7 bases, with 13 bases remaining between them. DNA for the CDR3: TGTGCCAGCAGCCAAGACAGGGACTGGGACCAGCCCCAGCATTTT. Translation gives CASSQDRDWDQPQHF.

The gene calls are TRBV7-9 and TRBJ1-4; D is perhaps TRBD1 (6 bases). CDR1 is SEHNR and CDR2 is FQNEAQ in the germline V gene (reference sequence). This CDR3 comprises 17 residues. V was shortened by 10 bases and J by 3 bases, with 24 bases between the two germline ends. CDR3 loop: CATYGSRGAPANEKLFF. For the CDR3, the DNA is TGTGCCACCTACGGGTCCCGGGGGGCGCCGGCTAATGAAAAACTGTTTTTT.

This clonotype was observed a handful of times. The DNA of the CDR3 is TGTGCCAGCAGCTTAGACCTAGCGGGGGCCGATGAGCAGTTCTTC. The encoded protein is CASSLDLAGADEQFF. The chain uses TRBV7-9 and TRBJ2-1, with 10 bases matching TRBD2. Germline-derived CDR1 and CDR2 are SEHNR and FQNEAQ (reference sequence). The ends lost 1 base at V and 8 bases at J; junction bases unmatched: 5. This CDR3 is built from 15 residues.

This clonotype was detected ten times or more. This chain connects TRBV6-6 to TRBJ1-4; D is possibly TRBD1 (5 bases). Per germline, CDR1 MNHNY and CDR2 SVGAGI (reference sequence). The ends were cut back, 5 bases at V and 8 bases at J, with 18 bases in the middle. This CDR3 has 15 amino acids. This CDR3 is CASSPTQGGREKLFF. CDR3 coding DNA: TGTGCCAGCAGTCCAACCCAGGGAGGGCGGGAAAAACTGTTTTTT.

The chain recombines TRBV2 with TRBJ2-1; TRBD2 might be the D (5 bases). CDR3 length: 14 residues. V was shortened by 4 bases and J by 0 bases, with 7 bases between the two germline ends. The germline V gene encodes CDR1 SNHLY and CDR2 FYNNEI. CDR3 nucleotides: TGTGCCAGCAGTGCGGGAAGCTCCTACAATGAGCAGTTCTTC. Residues: CASSAGSSYNEQFF. The full variable domain, its missing parts supplied by reference TRBV2 and TRBJ2-1, is EPEVTQTPSHQVTQMGQEVILRCVPISNHLYFYWYRQILGQKVEFLVSFYNNEISEKSEIFDDQFSVERPDGSNFTLKIRSTKLEDSAMYFCASSAGSSYNEQFFGPGTRLTVL.